Listed below are T cell receptor beta chains from one sample, sequenced in a study of blood T cell repertoires in COVID-19. Only in-frame clones appear in the TCRdb table, and some are missing; sequencing was by immunoSEQ multiplex PCR. The sample yields under 300,000 clones, about 85% seen once. Sample: PBMCs or T cells enriched from blood (not recorded which). The receptor source for this set is a woman aged 45-59 years who had been exposed to COVID-19. Each CDR3 is given without its conserved first and last residue. Each record gives: CDR3 protein, J gene, V gene.

ASSHLAPINTEAF TRBJ1-1 TRBV4-1
ASSLEVGVLSNTGELF TRBJ2-2 TRBV11-2
AWDWGQQDEQY TRBJ2-7 TRBV30
ASSLTGSSGNTIY TRBJ1-3 TRBV7-8
SASIPGNTIY TRBJ1-3 TRBV20-1
ASSPVGTGGYGYT TRBJ1-2 TRBV21-1
ASRVRVESGYT TRBJ1-2 TRBV28
ASSEMAGANVLT TRBJ2-6 TRBV6-1
ASSLRTGGYT TRBJ1-2 TRBV5-8
ASSLGLAGVNEQF TRBJ2-1 TRBV7-8
ASSWEVDEQY TRBJ2-7 TRBV7-9
ASSYSLDQPQH TRBJ1-5 TRBV6-6
ASSLTEAGTPLH TRBJ1-6 TRBV7-2
ASSDTSGGQYNEQF TRBJ2-1 TRBV25-1
ASSLNRDTEAF TRBJ1-1 TRBV7-3
ASSSLNRRYT TRBJ1-2 TRBV7-9
ASTWAGTSGVRTYNEQF TRBJ2-1 TRBV5-1
ASSQAGGLGNQPQH TRBJ1-5 TRBV3-1/TRBV3-2
ASSQAVQGSSSSYNSPLH TRBJ1-6 TRBV4-3
AIRTGDEKLF TRBJ1-4 TRBV10-3
AHGRHLNEQF TRBJ2-1 TRBV5-8
ASSFQGKGMPDTEAF TRBJ1-1 TRBV27
ASSIAGRGVSNQPQH TRBJ1-5 TRBV19
ASSLDGSSENEQF TRBJ2-1 TRBV28
ASSSQGNEAF TRBJ1-1 TRBV5-1
ASSPGGIYGYT TRBJ1-2 TRBV7-8
ASSSTGDTEAF TRBJ1-1 TRBV6-5
ASSPFGVRQEAF TRBJ1-1 TRBV7-8
ASSSPRGGQAGGDTQY TRBJ2-3 TRBV5-4
ASSEGQTAYEKLF TRBJ1-4 TRBV25-1
ASRYREIPDEQF TRBJ2-1 TRBV2
ASSSGQGGYEQY TRBJ2-7 TRBV3-1/TRBV3-2
ASTPGGAMNTEAF TRBJ1-1 TRBV28
ASSQGFGGGTEAF TRBJ1-1 TRBV3-1/TRBV3-2
ASSLYRNQPQH TRBJ1-5 TRBV7-2
ASSQDRTGGFYSPLH TRBJ1-6 TRBV3-1/TRBV3-2
ASSLDGGPSPLH TRBJ1-6 TRBV11-2
ASAPYAGGQGRNTEAF TRBJ1-1 TRBV27
SVGGGTSGNTIY TRBJ1-3 TRBV29-1
ASSLDGGMNTEAF TRBJ1-1 TRBV5-1
ANPGGRAVHTEAF TRBJ1-1 TRBV28
SGGTANTEAF TRBJ1-1 TRBV29-1
ATSRPPGNSEAF TRBJ1-1 TRBV15
ASSVIGGEANYGYT TRBJ1-2 TRBV28
ASSLGQGAYTEAF TRBJ1-1 TRBV5-1
ASSLSVNTEAF TRBJ1-1 TRBV7-8
ASSFGRDNTEAF TRBJ1-1 TRBV7-9
SVAGESGNTIY TRBJ1-3 TRBV29-1
ASSLDRGQGGNIQY TRBJ2-4 TRBV4-1
ATSSWGGRASNTEAF TRBJ1-1 TRBV15
ASSIREEQY TRBJ2-7 TRBV2
ASSVEQVGGPQH TRBJ1-5 TRBV9
ASSWTDYSNQPQH TRBJ1-5 TRBV6-5
ASSPHTGPQETQY TRBJ2-5 TRBV11-2
ASNPQGPGELF TRBJ2-2 TRBV19